This T cell receptor (beta chain) was recovered during a study of T-cell reconstitution after alpha-beta-depleted transplantation in children. Study observations and caveats: T-cell counts and diversity at one year post-transplant came mainly from newly produced T cells. Where alpha-beta T cells came from about two months after transplant was reportedly several hundred expanded graft clones. Surviving recipient T cells and thymic progenitors accounted for the high day-60 TCRbeta diversity observed in some patients.

This clonotype was detected a few times. Its antigen is not known. Preparation of the TCRbeta library involved a method that used unique molecular identifiers. TCRdb analysed the PCR reads with MiXCR anew, one entry per CDR3 protein. The sample carries about 98,000 distinct CDR3 sequences, 7% to 8% recorded once. Germline loops: CDR1 DFQATT, CDR2 SNEGSKA (reference sequence). With 0 bases removed from V and 8 bases from J, the gap between germline ends came to 13 bases. The CDR3 spans 13 residues. This TCR derives from a boy aged 2 to 10 with acute lymphoblastic leukemia, due to receive a stem cell transplant. The sample in question was PBMCs, obtained before TCRalphabeta/CD19-depleted stem cell transplant. The chain recombines TRBV20-1 with TRBJ1-2; no definite D call. This chain's CDR3 is CSARDSGVGGYTF. The CDR3 bases are TGCAGTGCTAGAGATTCGGGAGTCGGGGGCTACACCTTC.